This T cell receptor beta chain is from a study of blood T cell repertoires in COVID-19. On the study more broadly: The United States, Italy and Spain provided the acute and convalescent COVID-19 samples. T cells, B-cell-depleted T cells, or PBMCs supplied cDNA or gDNA.

As processed by the authors: Reference gene primers were amplified, and this amplification served to estimate nucleated cell counts. Produced via immunoSEQ multiplex PCR; TCRdb's table is partial and in-frame only. V, J and clone size reflect that table, while D and trimming were determined from the DNA. The sample shows around 170,000 clones, about 86% of them seen only once. The CDR3 is 18 residues long. The V and J ends lost 0 bases and 0 bases, in that order; junction bases with no gene match: 9. In germline, CDR1 is LGHDT, CDR2 YNNKEL (reference sequence). Sequencing input: peripheral blood. V gene TRBV3-1 (or the pseudogene TRBV3-2) combines with J gene TRBJ2-7; 9 nucleotides agree with TRBD2. The TCR was taken from a young man with active or convalescent COVID-19. The CDR3 coding sequence is TGTGCCAGCAGCCAAGAGGGACTAGCAGTCTCAAGCTCCTACGAGCAGTACTTC. As protein: CASSQEGLAVSSSYEQYF.